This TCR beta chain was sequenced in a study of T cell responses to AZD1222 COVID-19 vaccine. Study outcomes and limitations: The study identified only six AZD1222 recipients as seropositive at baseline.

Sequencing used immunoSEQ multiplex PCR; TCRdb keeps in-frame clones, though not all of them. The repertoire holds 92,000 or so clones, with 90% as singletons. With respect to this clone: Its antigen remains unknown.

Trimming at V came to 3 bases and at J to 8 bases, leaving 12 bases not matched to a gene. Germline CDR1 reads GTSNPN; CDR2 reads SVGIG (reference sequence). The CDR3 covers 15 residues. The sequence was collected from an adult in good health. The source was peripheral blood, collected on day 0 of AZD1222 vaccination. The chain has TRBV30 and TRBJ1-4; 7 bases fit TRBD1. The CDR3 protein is CAWRALDRAGEKLFF. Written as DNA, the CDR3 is TGTGCCTGGAGGGCGCTAGACAGGGCTGGGGAAAAACTGTTTTTT.